This entry lists 14 T cell receptor beta chains sequenced from one sample in a study of OX40 agonist ivuxolimab in advanced cancers. Only in-frame clones appear in the TCRdb table, and some are missing; sequencing was by immunoSEQ multiplex PCR. This sample has about 48,000 clones, with around nine tenths found just once. Specimen: CD4+ or CD8+ T cells sorted from blood, collected in a trial of the OX40 agonist ivuxolimab. The origin of the receptors is an adult with an advanced solid tumor such as melanoma, head and neck, liver or kidney cancer.

The chain joins TRBV4-1 to TRBJ2-4, with 10 bases lining up with TRBD1. Germline V CDR1 and CDR2: MGHRA, YSYEKL. The CDR3 extends over 15 amino acids. V trimming: 1 base; J trimming: 3 bases; junction bases outside the gene matches: 0. The CDR3 nucleotides read TGCGCCAGCAGCCAAGGGACAGGGGGCAAAAACATTCAGTACTTC. Translated: CASSQGTGGKNIQYF.

The V and J genes are TRBV27 and TRBJ2-3; 10 bases agree with TRBD1. The trim removed 4 bases at V and 4 bases at J, leaving 5 bases unmatched. CDR3 length: 15 residues. Germline V lookup: CDR1 MNHEY, CDR2 SMNVEV (reference sequence). The CDR3 bases are TGTGCCAGCAGTTGGGGACAGGGGATCCCAGATACGCAGTATTTT. Translating gives CASSWGQGIPDTQYF.

This chain connects TRBV19 to TRBJ1-3; D call uncertain. The CDR3 consists of 15 residues. V was trimmed by 7 bases and J by 4 bases, leaving 17 bases between them. Germline assignment: CDR1 LNHDA and CDR2 SQIVND (reference sequence). CDR3 region: CASIDTDFAGNTIYF. Written as DNA, the CDR3 is TGTGCCAGTATTGATACAGATTTTGCCGGAAACACCATATATTTT.

The rearrangement uses TRBV5-5 and TRBJ1-3; TRBD1 matches 9 bases. This CDR3 is 14 amino acids long. Germline loops: CDR1 SGHKS, CDR2 YYEKEE (reference sequence). The V and J ends lost 4 bases and 4 bases, in that order; junction bases with no gene match: 3. CDR3 nucleotide sequence: TGTGCCAGCAGCCGAGGACAGGGGGGAAACACCATATATTTT. Its protein product is CASSRGQGGNTIYF.

In DNA, the CDR3 is TGTGCCACCAGCAGAGTAAGCTACGGGGAAAAACTGTTTTTT. Translated: CATSRVSYGEKLFF. The chain has TRBV15 and TRBJ1-4, with D unresolved. Germline CDR1 is LNHNV and CDR2 is YYDKDF (reference sequence). Between the trimmed V and J ends, which lost 1 base and 8 bases, there was a span of 11 bases. CDR3 length: 14 residues.

This sequence joins TRBV9 and TRBJ2-6; 9 bases are shared with TRBD1. The CDR3 has 19 residues. The ends lost 0 bases at V and 2 bases at J; junction bases unmatched: 9. Germline V gene lookup returns CDR1 SGDLS and CDR2 YYNGEE. The CDR3 coding sequence is TGTGCCAGCAGCGTAGCCCGGGACAGGGTAATCCCTGGGGCCAACGTCCTGACTTTC. Residues: CASSVARDRVIPGANVLTF.

The genes are TRBV15 and TRBJ2-3; D gene ambiguous. The length of the CDR3 is 12 residues. V shed 5 bases and J shed 5 bases, with 8 bases lying between them. The germline V gene encodes CDR1 LNHNV and CDR2 YYDKDF (reference sequence). The CDR3 DNA reads TGTGCCACCAGCGACATGGAAGATACGCAGTATTTT. Protein product: CATSDMEDTQYF.

In this sample, this clone turned up a few times. The chain couples TRBV6-4 to TRBJ2-3, with a possible D match to TRBD2 (7 bases). Germline V gene lookup returns CDR1 MRHNA and CDR2 SNTAGT. This CDR3 comprises 16 residues. V lost 5 bases to trimming and J lost 4 bases, with 19 bases between them. CDR3 in DNA: TGTGCCAGCAGTCCCGAACCCACGGGGGGCCCAGATACGCAGTATTTT. It codes for CASSPEPTGGPDTQYF.

The chain joins TRBV19 to TRBJ2-2; D may be TRBD1 (6 bases). Germline values: CDR1 LNHDA, CDR2 SQIVND (reference sequence). This CDR3 region has 16 residues. Trimming stripped 0 bases from V and 4 bases from J, with 12 bases between. CDR3: CASSIEAGAVTGELFF. CDR3 coding DNA: TGTGCCAGTAGTATAGAGGCAGGGGCGGTCACCGGGGAGCTGTTTTTT. Drawing the rest from reference TRBV19 and TRBJ2-2, the complete variable domain is DGGITQSPKYLFRKEGQNVTLSCEQNLNHDAMYWYRQDPGQGLRLIYYSQIVNDFQKGDIAEGYSVSREKKESFPLTVTSAQKNPTAFYLCASSIEAGAVTGELFFGEGSRLTVL.

The chain uses TRBV19 and TRBJ2-7; no clear D gene. The germline V and J ends were trimmed by 3 bases and 2 bases, with 11 bases remaining between them. CDR1 and CDR2 from the germline V gene are LNHDA and SQIVND (reference sequence). CDR3 length: 14 residues. CDR3 amino acids: CASSIRGGAYEQYV. The DNA for the CDR3 is TGTGCCAGTAGTATTCGAGGCGGCGCCTACGAGCAGTACGTC.

The J gene is TRBJ2-2, the V gene TRBV5-6; perhaps TRBD2 as D (7 bases). Per the germline V gene, CDR1 is SGHDT and CDR2 is YYEEEE. The length of the CDR3 is 17 residues. V lost 0 bases and J lost 5, with 17 bases in between. CDR3 coding DNA: TGTGCCAGCAGCTTGGCTGCTCGCGGGGGCGGGACCGGGGAGCTGTTTTTT. Amino acids: CASSLAARGGGTGELFF.

The chain couples TRBV5-6 to TRBJ1-6; D uncertain. V lost 1 base and J lost 4, with 12 bases in between. The germline CDR1 and CDR2 sequences are SGHDT and YYEEEE. The CDR3 sequence is 16 residues long. The chain's CDR3 is CASSLPREPYNSPLHF. The CDR3 DNA is TGTGCCAGCAGCTTGCCCCGGGAGCCATATAATTCACCCCTCCACTTT.

This chain links TRBV4-1 with TRBJ1-4; D is unresolved. The V end lost 3 bases, the J end lost 8 bases, and 13 bases lay between the germline ends. Germline-derived CDR1 and CDR2 are MGHRA and YSYEKL. The CDR3 covers 14 residues. The DNA of the CDR3 is TGCGCCAGCAGCCATGTCGCCCGAGGGGAAAAACTGTTTTTT. The encoded protein is CASSHVARGEKLFF.

The chain uses TRBV10-3 and TRBJ1-1; D perhaps matches TRBD1 (5 bases). Trimming took off 2 bases at V and 1 base at J, with 14 bases between the two ends. The CDR3 has 16 amino acids. Germline values: CDR1 ENHRY, CDR2 SYGVKD. The CDR3 spells CAISEDYGGGNTEAFF. CDR3 coding DNA: TGTGCCATCAGTGAGGATTACGGGGGTGGGAACACTGAAGCTTTCTTT.